Following are 13 T cell receptor beta chains from one sample sequenced in a study of blood T cell repertoires in COVID-19. Generated by immunoSEQ multiplex PCR, the TCRdb table keeps only in-frame clones and is missing some. The data contain tens of thousands of clones, around 85% of them seen just once; the ten biggest clones take up 6.5%. The specimen was peripheral blood. These receptor sequences come from a man in his fifties or sixties with acute or convalescent COVID-19.

The V and J genes are TRBV28 and TRBJ1-3; unclear D gene. V shed 3 bases and J shed 0 bases, with 12 bases lying between them. Per germline, CDR1 MDHEN and CDR2 SYDVKM. CDR3 length equals 16 residues. This CDR3 is CASSFIESRSGNTIYF. The CDR3 DNA follows: TGTGCCAGCAGTTTTATCGAATCGCGCTCTGGAAACACCATATATTTT.

The rearrangement uses TRBV11-2 and TRBJ1-5, with D maybe TRBD1 (5 bases). Looked up from germline, CDR1 is SGHAT and CDR2 is FQNNGV. The V gene lost 1 base and the J gene lost 2 bases, with 9 bases spanning the gap. The CDR3 is made up of 15 amino acids. DNA for the CDR3: TGTGCCAGCAGCTTAGTTCCGGGGGGCAATCAGCCCCAGCATTTT. Translation: CASSLVPGGNQPQHF. The complete variable domain, with remaining parts taken from reference TRBV11-2 and TRBJ1-5, reads EAGVAQSPRYKIIEKRQSVAFWCNPISGHATLYWYQQILGQGPKLLIQFQNNGVVDDSQLPKDRFSAERLKGVDSTLKIQPAKLEDSAVYLCASSLVPGGNQPQHFGDGTRLSIL.

The chain uses TRBV29-1 and TRBJ1-2; TRBD1 might be the D (6 bases). Germline V gives CDR1 SQVTM, CDR2 ANQGSEA. This CDR3 has 11 residues. V dropped 5 bases and J dropped 6 bases, with 10 bases sitting between them. The CDR3 DNA reads as TGCAGCGTTCTACAGGGAGATGGCTACACCTTC. It is translated as CSVLQGDGYTF.

This clone was seen only a few times. The chain carries TRBV28 and TRBJ2-1; 9 nucleotides match TRBD2. This CDR3 region has 15 residues. The germline gives CDR1 MDHEN, CDR2 SYDVKM. V dropped 4 bases and J dropped 5; count of bases not matched to a gene: 6. This chain's CDR3 is CASSSLSGGNNEQFF. DNA of the CDR3: TGTGCCAGCAGTTCCCTTAGCGGGGGTAACAATGAGCAGTTCTTC.

V usage is TRBV2 and J usage is TRBJ2-5, with D perhaps TRBD2 (7 bases). V was trimmed by 6 bases and J by 1 base, leaving 18 bases between them. In germline, CDR1 is SNHLY, CDR2 FYNNEI. This CDR3 comprises 16 residues. This CDR3 is CASSRGAYLIQETQYF. CDR3 in DNA: TGTGCCAGCAGCCGGGGGGCCTACCTGATCCAAGAGACCCAGTACTTC.

V and J are TRBV6-2 or TRBV6-3 and TRBJ2-1, with TRBD2 matching 9 bases. In germline, CDR1 is MNHEY, CDR2 SVGEGT. This CDR3 comprises 18 residues. Trimming took 2 bases from V and 3 from J; bases not matched to a gene: 11. CDR3: CASSYRALAGASYNEQFF. The CDR3 DNA follows: TGTGCCAGCAGTTACAGGGCGTTAGCGGGAGCAAGCTACAATGAGCAGTTCTTC.

The V and J genes are TRBV7-9 and TRBJ2-3; possible D gene TRBD1, 6 bases. The CDR3 covers 17 residues. The V gene lost 5 bases and the J gene lost 3 bases, with 21 bases spanning the gap. Germline V CDR1 and CDR2: SEHNR, FQNEAQ (reference sequence). The CDR3 DNA sequence: TGTGCCAGCAGCCCTACCCCGTGGTACAGGGCGACAGATACGCAGTATTTT. This sequence encodes CASSPTPWYRATDTQYF.

The chain joins TRBV28 to TRBJ2-1, with 11 positions matching TRBD2. V was clipped by 7 bases and J by 4 bases; unmatched bases: 6. CDR3 length: 15 amino acids. CDR1 is MDHEN and CDR2 is SYDVKM in the germline V gene. The CDR3 DNA sequence: TGTGCCAGCACTCGTAGCGGGAGGGGGTACAATGAGCAGTTCTTC. Its translation: CASTRSGRGYNEQFF.

The chain joins TRBV5-6 to TRBJ1-1; 9 nucleotides line up with TRBD1. Germline V gene sequence: CDR1 SGHDT, CDR2 YYEEEE. The CDR3 totals 15 residues. Germline trimming cut 2 bases from V and 1 base from J; bases unmatched to any gene: 3. This CDR3 is CASSFPGQGNTEAFF. CDR3 sequence (DNA): TGTGCCAGCAGCTTTCCGGGACAGGGGAACACTGAAGCTTTCTTT.

The chain combines TRBV27 with TRBJ2-5; TRBD2 agrees at 11 bases. The V gene end was trimmed by 5 bases and the J gene end by 4 bases; junction bases not matched to a gene: 15. The CDR3 totals 18 residues. Germline lookup yields CDR1 MNHEY and CDR2 SMNVEV (reference sequence). The CDR3 DNA reads as TGTGCCAGCAGTCGTAGGGCCGGCCTAGCGGGAGGAGGAGAGACCCAGTACTTC. Amino acids: CASSRRAGLAGGGETQYF.

J is TRBJ2-5 and V is TRBV24-1; TRBD1 agrees at 11 bases. With 2 bases clipped from V and 3 bases from J, the junction kept 4 bases outside the gene matches. CDR3 size: 16 residues. Germline V gene sequence: CDR1 KGHDR, CDR2 SFDVKD. CDR3: CATSDWRTGGEETQYF. CDR3 sequence (DNA): TGTGCCACCAGTGATTGGAGGACAGGGGGCGAAGAGACCCAGTACTTC.

This chain links TRBV18 with TRBJ2-7; D gene ambiguous. Trimming stripped 3 bases from V and 0 bases from J, with 9 bases between. The CDR3 contains 14 residues. Germline CDR1 KGHSH, CDR2 LQKENI. The CDR3 loop reads CASSPESSSYEQYF. The CDR3 DNA reads as TGTGCCAGCTCACCTGAGTCTAGCTCCTACGAGCAGTACTTC. Variable domain in full (rest from reference TRBV18 and TRBJ2-7): NAGVMQNPRHLVRRRGQEARLRCSPMKGHSHVYWYRQLPEEGLKFMVYLQKENIIDESGMPKERFSAEFPKEGPSILRIQQVVRGDSAAYFCASSPESSSYEQYFGPGTRLTVT.

The count of this clone is one. The DNA of the CDR3 is TGTGCCAGCAGTTCATACAGGGTGTCGGATACGCAGTATTTT. This translates into CASSSYRVSDTQYF. The rearrangement joins TRBV28 to TRBJ2-3; a possible D gene is TRBD1 (6 bases). CDR3 size: 14 residues. Trimming took 4 bases from V and 6 from J, leaving 14 bases between them. The germline gives CDR1 MDHEN, CDR2 SYDVKM.